The next 11 T cell receptor beta chains were all read from a single sample in a study of CD8 T cells in ankylosing spondylitis. Whole-study results and caveats: What seemed typical of ankylosing spondylitis blood was a TCR beta motif built from about 8 highly homologous variants.

These receptors lack a known antigen. TCRdb redid the calling of the 5' RACE reads with MiXCR, one entry per CDR3 protein. Of a few hundred thousand distinct CDR3 sequences in the sample, approximately 8.2% were seen once. Sequences were obtained from blood, either unsorted or a sorted T cell fraction (not recorded which). The origin of the receptors is a male donor with ankylosing spondylitis.

This clonotype was counted ten times or more. This chain connects TRBV7-3 to TRBJ2-1, with D possibly TRBD1 on 6 matching bases. V was clipped by 3 bases and J by 7 bases, with 10 bases between them. The CDR3 length is 13 residues. Germline loops: CDR1 SGHTA, CDR2 FQGTGA. The CDR3 reads CASSFARGNEQFF. Written as DNA, the CDR3 is TGTGCCAGCAGCTTCGCCAGGGGAAATGAGCAGTTCTTC. The variable domain in full, completed from reference TRBV7-3 and TRBJ2-1, reads GAGVSQTPSNKVTEKGKYVELRCDPISGHTALYWYRQSLGQGPEFLIYFQGTGAADDSGLPNDRFFAVRPEGSVSTLKIQRTERGDSAVYLCASSFARGNEQFFGPGTRLTVL.

This clonotype was detected a few times. V gene TRBV24-1 combines with J gene TRBJ2-1; 10 bases map to TRBD1. V was clipped by 2 bases and J by 8 bases; unmatched bases: 8. Germline V gene sequence: CDR1 KGHDR, CDR2 SFDVKD. The CDR3 sequence is 16 residues long. This CDR3 reads CATSDSDRGLEDEQFF. Written as DNA, the CDR3 is TGTGCCACCAGTGATTCAGACAGGGGGCTCGAGGATGAGCAGTTCTTC.

This clonotype showed up many times. The V call is TRBV3-1, the J call TRBJ1-1; D remains ambiguous. V lost 2 bases, J lost 4 bases, and 8 bases lay in between. CDR3 length: 13 amino acids. Germline CDR1 LGHDT, CDR2 YNNKEL (reference sequence). CDR3 nucleotides: TGTGCCAGCAGCCAATATCAGAGCACTGAAGCTTTCTTT. Protein sequence: CASSQYQSTEAFF.

This clonotype was recorded many times. The CDR3 DNA follows: TGTGCCAGCAGCCAAGGATCTCTTCCGAGTGGCTACGAGCAGTACTTC. Translating it yields CASSQGSLPSGYEQYF. The J gene is TRBJ2-7, the V gene TRBV4-2; no clear D. Germline V gene data show CDR1 as LGHNA and CDR2 as YNFKEQ. V was cut by 1 base and J by 3 bases, with 16 bases left in between. The CDR3 length is 16 residues.

The J gene is TRBJ2-7, the V gene TRBV12-3 or TRBV12-4; the match to TRBD2 covers 7 bases. V lost 5 bases and J lost 3; bases outside the gene matches: 10. The CDR3 sequence is 15 residues long. The CDR3 region has the DNA TGTGCCAGCAGTGAGACGTCTAGCGGCCGCTACGAGCAGTACTTC. It translates to CASSETSSGRYEQYF.

This clonotype was seen at least ten times. The chain uses TRBV12-3 or TRBV12-4 and TRBJ2-1, with D uncertain. This CDR3 has 14 amino acids. The V and J ends lost 7 bases and 6 bases respectively, with 16 bases between them. The CDR3 loop reads CASTPGRSGNEQFF. The CDR3 region has the DNA TGTGCCAGCACCCCGGGTAGATCGGGCAATGAGCAGTTCTTC.

This clonotype was counted between two and nine times. The chain links TRBV29-1 to TRBJ2-7; TRBD1 matches at 8 bases. The CDR3 is 13 residues long. CDR1 SQVTM and CDR2 ANQGSEA come from the germline V gene. The ends lost 6 bases at V and 4 bases at J; junction bases unmatched: 8. The CDR3 sequence: CSVRTGKSYEQYF. CDR3 in DNA: TGCAGCGTCCGGACAGGGAAGAGTTACGAGCAGTACTTC.

This clonotype has just a few counts. The V call is TRBV7-2, the J call TRBJ2-5; 8 bases are shared with TRBD1. Germline assignment: CDR1 SGHTA and CDR2 FQGNSA. The V segment lost 5 bases and the J segment 3 bases; nucleotides outside the gene matches: 5. The length of the CDR3 is 14 residues. Here the CDR3 DNA reads TGTGCCAGCAGCCCAGTGGGACAGGAAGAGACCCAGTACTTC. It yields the protein CASSPVGQEETQYF.

The chain joins TRBV2 to TRBJ1-1, with TRBD1 identical over 9 bases. V was clipped by 6 bases and J by 10 bases; unmatched bases: 9. CDR1 and CDR2 from the germline V gene are SNHLY and FYNNEI. This CDR3 comprises 13 residues. The chain's CDR3 is CASRMTGGSVAFF. The CDR3 region has the DNA TGTGCCAGCAGAATGACAGGGGGGTCGGTAGCTTTCTTT.

This clonotype was seen a handful of times. The rearrangement joins TRBV7-2 to TRBJ2-3, with D uncertain. Trimming stripped 2 bases from V and 6 bases from J, with 12 bases between. Per the germline V gene, CDR1 is SGHTA and CDR2 is FQGNSA. This CDR3 region has 14 residues. CDR3 sequence: CASSLMSGPDTQYF. The CDR3 DNA sequence: TGTGCCAGCAGCTTAATGAGTGGGCCCGATACGCAGTATTTT.

This clonotype has more than one count but fewer than ten. This chain joins TRBV4-2 and TRBJ1-1; a possible D gene is TRBD1 (6 bases). Looked up from germline, CDR1 is LGHNA and CDR2 is YNFKEQ. The CDR3 is made up of 16 amino acids. V lost 0 bases, J lost 0 bases, and 11 bases lay in between. CDR3 protein: CASSQEGASLNTEAFF. In DNA form, the CDR3 reads TGTGCCAGCAGCCAAGAGGGGGCGTCTCTGAACACTGAAGCTTTCTTT.